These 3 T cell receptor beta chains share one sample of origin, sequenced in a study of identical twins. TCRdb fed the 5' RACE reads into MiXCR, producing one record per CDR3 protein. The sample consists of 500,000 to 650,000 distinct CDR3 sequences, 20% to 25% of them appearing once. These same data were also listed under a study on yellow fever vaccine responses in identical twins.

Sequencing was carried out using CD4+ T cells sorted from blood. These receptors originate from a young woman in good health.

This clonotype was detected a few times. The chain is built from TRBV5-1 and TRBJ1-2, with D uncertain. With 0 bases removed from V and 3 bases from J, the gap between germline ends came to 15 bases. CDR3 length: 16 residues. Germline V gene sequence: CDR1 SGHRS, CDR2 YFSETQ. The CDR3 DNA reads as TGCGCCAGCAGCTTGGGAGAATCCGGAACCTACTATGGCTACACCTTC. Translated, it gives CASSLGESGTYYGYTF.

CDR3 DNA: TGCGCCAGCAGACAAACGGGGGTAGCAAATCAGCCCCAGCATTTT. Its protein product is CASRQTGVANQPQHF. The chain employs TRBV4-1 and TRBJ1-5; D may be TRBD1 (5 bases). Trimming pared 6 bases from V and 4 bases from J, leaving 16 bases between. There are 15 residues in the CDR3. The germline CDR1 and CDR2 sequences are MGHRA and YSYEKL.

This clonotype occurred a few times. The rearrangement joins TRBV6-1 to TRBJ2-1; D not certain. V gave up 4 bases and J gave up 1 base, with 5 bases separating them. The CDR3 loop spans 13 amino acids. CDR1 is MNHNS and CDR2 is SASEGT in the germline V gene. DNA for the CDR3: TGTGCCAGCAGTGTGGAGTCCTACAATGAGCAGTTCTTC. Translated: CASSVESYNEQFF.